This is a list of T cell receptor beta chains from one sample in a study of T cells in Graves' hyperthyroidism and ophthalmopathy. TCRdb reprocessed the multiplex PCR reads via MiXCR and lists one record per CDR3 protein. The sample has fewer than 450,000 distinct CDR3 sequences, roughly 18% seen once; the top ten hold 35% to 45%. The sample consisted of blood. These receptors originate from a man between 18 and 35 years old with Graves' ophthalmopathy. The CDR3 runs from the conserved cysteine through the conserved F or W. The D gene is left open where the match is weak. Expanded clones are given a class, and other clones once, few, many or no size at all.

V gene	J gene	clone size	D gene	CDR3 protein	CDR3 DNA
TRBV15	TRBJ2-5	NA	NA	CATSRDGNRPEETQYF	TGTGCCACCAGCAGAGATGGTAACAGGCCAGAAGAGACCCAGTACTTC
TRBV20-1	TRBJ2-5	few	NA	CSARQGYSETQYF	TGCAGTGCTAGACAGGGGTATTCGGAGACCCAGTACTTC
TRBV6-6	TRBJ2-1	many	TRBD2	CASSYSGLAGVYNEQFF	TGTGCCAGCAGTTACTCGGGACTAGCGGGGGTATACAATGAGCAGTTCTTC
TRBV7-2	TRBJ2-7	NA	NA	CASSLAGAPGQYF	TGTGCCAGCAGCTTAGCGGGGGCCCCCGGGCAGTACTTC
TRBV2	TRBJ1-3	many	NA	CASSAFHDLGNTIYF	TGTGCCAGCAGTGCCTTCCATGACCTGGGAAACACCATATATTTT
TRBV5-5	TRBJ1-5	NA	TRBD1	CASSVGQSSNQPQHF	TGTGCCAGCAGCGTGGGACAGAGTAGCAATCAGCCCCAGCATTTT
TRBV6-4	TRBJ1-6	many	NA	CASGQDHNSPLHF	TGTGCCAGCGGGCAGGATCATAATTCACCCCTCCACTTT
TRBV9	TRBJ2-7	few	TRBD2	CASSAGTTSSYEQYF	TGTGCCAGCAGCGCCGGGACTACCTCCTCCTACGAGCAGTACTTC
TRBV20-1	TRBJ1-1	NA	TRBD1	CSARDAQWDRDVYLLMNTEAFF	TGCAGTGCTAGAGATGCCCAGTGGGACAGGGACGTCTACCTACTCATGAACACTGAAGCTTTCTTT
TRBV20-1	TRBJ2-5	many	NA	CSARDMGLWETQYF	TGCAGTGCTAGAGATATGGGGCTGTGGGAGACCCAGTACTTC
TRBV6-1	TRBJ1-6	once	TRBD1	CASSKGALGNSPLHF	TGTGCCAGCAGTAAGGGGGCTTTGGGTAATTCACCCCTCCACTTT
TRBV20-1	TRBJ2-4	few	NA	CSATPGDKNIQYF	TGCAGTGCTACCCCAGGGGACAAAAACATTCAGTACTTC
TRBV27	TRBJ1-2	NA	NA	CASSLTFLGTGYTF	TGTGCCAGCAGTTTAACCTTTTTGGGAACTGGCTACACCTTC
TRBV28	TRBJ1-2	few	NA	CASAPPGADYGYTF	TGTGCCAGCGCCCCACCCGGGGCAGACTATGGCTACACCTTC
TRBV6-1	TRBJ2-1	few	TRBD2	CASSDSYGGADNEQFF	TGTGCCAGCAGTGACTCGTACGGGGGGGCGGACAATGAGCAGTTCTTC
TRBV4-1	TRBJ2-5	few	NA	CASSPVGAGEETQYF	TGCGCCAGCAGCCCAGTGGGGGCGGGGGAAGAGACCCAGTACTTC
TRBV11-2	TRBJ2-1	NA	NA	CASSLGGPASYNEQFF	TGTGCCAGCAGCTTAGGGGGCCCTGCCTCCTACAATGAGCAGTTCTTC
TRBV12-3/TRBV12-4	TRBJ2-1	many	NA	CASSSRELRQFF	TGTGCCAGCAGTTCCCGGGAGCTCCGGCAGTTCTTC
TRBV6-1	TRBJ1-2	NA	NA	CASSDLGNGYTF	TGTGCCAGCAGTGATCTGGGCAATGGCTACACCTTC